A selection of T cell receptor beta chains follows, all from one sample in a study of Ad26.COV2.S vaccination and SARS-CoV-2 variants. The method was immunoSEQ multiplex PCR; TCRdb's version includes in-frame clones alone and lacks a portion of them. The profile shows 350,000 to 450,000 clones, about 88% of them singletons. Sequenced here: peripheral blood, sampled in a trial of Ad26.COV2.S vaccine versus placebo. Receptor source: a person between 18 and 65 years old who received the Ad26.COV2.S COVID-19 vaccine or a placebo. Both conserved end residues are part of each CDR3. D genes are given only for firm matches. Some rows have no size entry. The others give once, few or many, or a class for an expanded clone.

TRBV6-6,TRBJ1-2,.,.,CASSEAVRFIYGYTF,TGTGCCAGCAGTGAGGCGGTCCGTTTCATCTATGGCTACACCTTC
TRBV15,TRBJ2-7,.,TRBD2,CATSRDRRTSGRAYEQYF,TGTGCCACCAGCAGAGATCGCAGGACTAGCGGGAGGGCCTACGAGCAGTACTTC
TRBV2,TRBJ2-1,.,.,CASSAHPNEQFF,TGTGCCAGCAGTGCCCACCCAAATGAGCAGTTCTTC
TRBV3-1/TRBV3-2,TRBJ1-1,.,TRBD1,CASSQWPGGHTEAFF,TGTGCCAGCAGCCAATGGCCAGGGGGCCACACTGAAGCTTTCTTT
TRBV4-3,TRBJ2-3,.,.,CASSQDKPATDTQYF,TGCGCCAGCAGCCAAGATAAGCCCGCCACAGATACGCAGTATTTT
TRBV5-1,TRBJ2-1,.,.,CASTQGDYGEQFF,TGCGCCAGCACCCAGGGAGATTACGGTGAGCAGTTCTTC
TRBV15,TRBJ1-5,.,TRBD1,CATSPTGEPQPQHF,TGTGCCACCAGCCCTACAGGGGAGCCTCAGCCCCAGCATTTT
TRBV7-9,TRBJ2-7,.,TRBD2,CASSLASGTRVHEQYF,TGTGCCAGCAGCTTAGCTAGTGGGACTAGAGTCCACGAGCAGTACTTC
TRBV9,TRBJ1-2,.,.,CASSVELNYGYTF,TGTGCCAGCAGCGTAGAACTCAACTATGGCTACACCTTC
TRBV3-1/TRBV3-2,TRBJ2-1,.,.,CASSQSRNEQFF,TGTGCCAGCAGCCAATCCCGGAATGAGCAGTTCTTC
TRBV2,TRBJ1-1,.,.,CASSTRGLAFF,TGTGCCTCCTCCACCCGGGGTTTGGCTTTCTTT
TRBV27,TRBJ1-4,.,TRBD1,CASSLSRQGQKLFF,TGTGCCAGCAGTTTATCTAGACAGGGTCAAAAACTGTTTTTT
TRBV5-4,TRBJ1-5,.,TRBD1,CASSRDSSGPQHF,TGTGCCAGCAGCCGGGACAGCTCCGGGCCCCAGCATTTT
TRBV15,TRBJ1-1,.,.,CATSHTRSVSNTEAFF,TGTGCCACCAGCCATACCCGTTCGGTTTCGAACACTGAAGCTTTCTTT
TRBV3-1/TRBV3-2,TRBJ2-7,.,TRBD2,CASSQVVGEGSNEQYF,TGTGCCAGCAGCCAAGTGGTGGGGGAGGGTTCCAACGAGCAGTACTTC
TRBV28,TRBJ2-5,.,TRBD2,CASCPSGRAQKTQYF,TGTGCCAGCTGCCCTAGCGGGAGGGCTCAGAAGACCCAGTACTTC
TRBV5-5,TRBJ2-7,.,TRBD1,CASSLGTGPYEQYF,TGTGCCAGCAGCTTGGGGACAGGCCCCTACGAGCAGTACTTC
TRBV28,TRBJ2-2,once,.,CASSFGHYTGELFF,TGTGCCAGCAGTTTCGGGCACTACACCGGGGAGCTGTTTTTT
TRBV28,TRBJ1-5,.,.,CASRFAPYKTSNQPQHF,TGTGCCAGCAGATTTGCCCCTTACAAGACTAGCAATCAGCCCCAGCATTTT
TRBV6-5,TRBJ2-1,.,TRBD2,CATVLAGEGYNEQFF,TGTGCCACCGTACTAGCGGGAGAGGGCTACAATGAGCAGTTCTTC
TRBV29-1,TRBJ1-1,.,.,CSVDFAGMNTEAFF,TGCAGCGTTGATTTCGCAGGGATGAACACTGAAGCTTTCTTT
TRBV5-1,TRBJ1-2,few,.,CASSLYRMNYGYTF,TGCGCCAGCAGCTTGTACCGGATGAACTATGGCTACACCTTC
TRBV11-1,TRBJ2-1,.,.,CASSLRRQEYNEQFF,TGTGCCAGCAGCTTAAGGAGACAGGAGTACAATGAGCAGTTCTTC
TRBV11-2,TRBJ1-1,few,.,CASSSPAGVGTEAFF,TGTGCCAGCAGCTCCCCAGCAGGGGTGGGTACTGAAGCTTTCTTT
TRBV7-3,TRBJ2-3,.,.,CASSFVGQSTDTQYF,TGTGCCAGCAGCTTTGTCGGACAAAGCACAGATACGCAGTATTTT
TRBV30,TRBJ2-3,.,.,CAWRASRSTDTQYF,TGTGCCTGGAGGGCTAGCAGGAGCACAGATACGCAGTATTTT
TRBV28,TRBJ2-2,.,.,CASSLVQGLNTGELFF,TGTGCCAGCAGTTTAGTTCAGGGCCTAAACACCGGGGAGCTGTTTTTT